Sequencing of this TCR beta chain was carried out in a study of T cells in Graves' hyperthyroidism and ophthalmopathy. The study's findings and limits: Blood also carried most thyroid clonotypes expanded above 0.001. A model built on 13 V-J features separated ophthalmopathy from stable hyperthyroidism.

In regard to this clonotype: Its specificity is unknown.

What was amplified from RNA transcripts were TCR beta CDR3 regions. The TCR CDR3 first-round RT-PCR relied on the HTBI primer set. A single record per CDR3 protein comes from TCRdb applying MiXCR to the multiplex PCR reads. The sample comprises 650,000 to 800,000 distinct CDR3 sequences, approximately 42% of which are singletons, and under 8.5% rests with the top ten. Lactation, pregnancy, other autoimmune disease or uncontrolled infection led to exclusion of patients. Diagnoses rested on clinical symptoms, serum thyroxine and TRAb, thyroid ultrasound and orbital computed tomography. This CDR3 is 12 amino acids long. V lost 1 base to trimming and J lost 9 bases, with 9 bases between them. Germline CDR1 is KGHSY and CDR2 is FQNENV.

The V and J genes are TRBV16 and TRBJ1-1; D is unclear. Sequenced: peripheral blood or thyroid tissue (not recorded which). The TCR sequence derives from an adult man with Graves' disease, either hyperthyroidism or ophthalmopathy (not recorded which). The CDR3 nucleotides are TGTGCCAGCAGCCAATTAGGGCAGAAAGCTTTCTTT. Protein: CASSQLGQKAFF. Full variable domain (remainder filled in from reference TRBV16 and TRBJ1-1): GEEVAQTPKHLVRGEGQKAKLYCAPIKGHSYVFWYQQVLKNEFKFLISFQNENVFDETGMPKERFSAKCLPNSPCSLEIQATKLEDSAVYFCASSQLGQKAFFGQGTRLTVV.